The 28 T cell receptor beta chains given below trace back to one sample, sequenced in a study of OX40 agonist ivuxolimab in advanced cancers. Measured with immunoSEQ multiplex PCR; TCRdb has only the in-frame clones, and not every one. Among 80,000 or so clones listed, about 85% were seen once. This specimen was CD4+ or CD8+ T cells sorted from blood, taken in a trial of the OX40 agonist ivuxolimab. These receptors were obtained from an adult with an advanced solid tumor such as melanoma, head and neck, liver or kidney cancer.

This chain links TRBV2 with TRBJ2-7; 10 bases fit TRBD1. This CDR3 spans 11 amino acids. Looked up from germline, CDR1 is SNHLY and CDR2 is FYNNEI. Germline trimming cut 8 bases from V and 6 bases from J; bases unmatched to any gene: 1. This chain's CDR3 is CASGDRGEQYF. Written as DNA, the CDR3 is TGTGCCAGCGGGGACAGGGGCGAGCAGTACTTC.

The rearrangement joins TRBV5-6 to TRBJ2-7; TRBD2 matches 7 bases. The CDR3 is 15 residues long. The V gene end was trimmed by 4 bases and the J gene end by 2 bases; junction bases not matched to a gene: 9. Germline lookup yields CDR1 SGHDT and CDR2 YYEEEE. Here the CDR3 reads CASSRGEGHTYEQYF. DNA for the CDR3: TGTGCCAGCAGCCGCGGGGAGGGTCACACCTACGAGCAGTACTTC. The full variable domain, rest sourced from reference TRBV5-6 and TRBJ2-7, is DAGVTQSPTHLIKTRGQQVTLRCSPKSGHDTVSWYQQALGQGPQFIFQYYEEEERQRGNFPDRFSGHQFPNYSSELNVNALLLGDSALYLCASSRGEGHTYEQYFGPGTRLTVT.

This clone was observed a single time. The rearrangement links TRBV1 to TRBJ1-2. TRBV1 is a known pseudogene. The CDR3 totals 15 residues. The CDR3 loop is CTSSHIGQPRAGYTF. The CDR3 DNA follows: TGCACCAGCAGCCATATAGGGCAGCCCCGCGCTGGCTACACCTTC.

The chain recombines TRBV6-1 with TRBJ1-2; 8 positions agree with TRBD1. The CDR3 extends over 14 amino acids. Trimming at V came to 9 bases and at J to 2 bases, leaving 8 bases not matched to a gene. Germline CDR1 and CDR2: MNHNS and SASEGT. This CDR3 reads CASEGTGFNYGYTF. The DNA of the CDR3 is TGTGCCAGTGAAGGGACAGGCTTCAACTATGGCTACACCTTC.

DNA of the CDR3: TGTGCCAGCACCCCTAAGACTGAAGCTTTCTTT. Translation: CASTPKTEAFF. The rearrangement uses TRBV6-5 and TRBJ1-1; D is uncertain. The CDR3 extends over 11 amino acids. V lost 7 bases and J 5 bases, leaving 8 bases between the germline ends. Germline CDR1 reads MNHEY; CDR2 reads SVGAGI.

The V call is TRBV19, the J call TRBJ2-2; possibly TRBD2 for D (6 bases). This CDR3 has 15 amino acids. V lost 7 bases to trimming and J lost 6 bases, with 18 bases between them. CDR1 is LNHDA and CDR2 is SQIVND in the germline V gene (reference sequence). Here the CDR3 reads CASTYRASDAGELFF. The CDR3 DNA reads TGTGCCAGTACCTATCGGGCTAGCGACGCCGGGGAGCTGTTTTTT.

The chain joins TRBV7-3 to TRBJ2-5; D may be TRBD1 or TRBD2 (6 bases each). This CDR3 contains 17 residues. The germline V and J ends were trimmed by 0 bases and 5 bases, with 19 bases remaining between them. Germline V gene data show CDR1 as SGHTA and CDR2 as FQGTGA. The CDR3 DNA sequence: TGTGCCAGCAGCTTAACTGGTGGCAGGGGCGGGGACGAGACCCAGTACTTC. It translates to CASSLTGGRGGDETQYF. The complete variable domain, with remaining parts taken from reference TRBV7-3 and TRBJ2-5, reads GAGVSQTPSNKVTEKGKYVELRCDPISGHTALYWYRQSLGQGPEFLIYFQGTGAADDSGLPNDRFFAVRPEGSVSTLKIQRTERGDSAVYLCASSLTGGRGGDETQYFGPGTRLLVL.

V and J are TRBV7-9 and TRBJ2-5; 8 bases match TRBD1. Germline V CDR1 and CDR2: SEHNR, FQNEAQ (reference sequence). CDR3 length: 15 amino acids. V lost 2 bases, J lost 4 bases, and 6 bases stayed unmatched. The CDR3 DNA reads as TGTGCCAGCAGCTTAAGTCGGACAGGGCCAGAGACCCAGTACTTC. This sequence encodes CASSLSRTGPETQYF. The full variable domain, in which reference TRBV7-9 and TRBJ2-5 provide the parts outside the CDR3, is DTGVSQNPRHKITKRGQNVTFRCDPISEHNRLYWYRQTLGQGPEFLTYFQNEAQLEKSRLLSDRFSAERPKGSFSTLEIQRTEQGDSAMYLCASSLSRTGPETQYFGPGTRLLVL.

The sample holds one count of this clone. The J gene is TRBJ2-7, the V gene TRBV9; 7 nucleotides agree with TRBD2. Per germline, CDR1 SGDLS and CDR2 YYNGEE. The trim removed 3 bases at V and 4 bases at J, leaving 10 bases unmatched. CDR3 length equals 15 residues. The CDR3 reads CASSGAGGSGYEQYF. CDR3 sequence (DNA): TGTGCCAGCAGCGGGGCCGGGGGGAGCGGGTACGAGCAGTACTTC.

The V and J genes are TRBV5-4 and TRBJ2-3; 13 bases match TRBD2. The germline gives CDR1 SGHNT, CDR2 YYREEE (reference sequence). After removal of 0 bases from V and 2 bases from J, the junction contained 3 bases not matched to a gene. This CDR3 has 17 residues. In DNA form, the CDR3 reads TGTGCCAGCAGCTTGGGGGGACTAGCGGGGCTCACAGATACGCAGTATTTT. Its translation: CASSLGGLAGLTDTQYF.

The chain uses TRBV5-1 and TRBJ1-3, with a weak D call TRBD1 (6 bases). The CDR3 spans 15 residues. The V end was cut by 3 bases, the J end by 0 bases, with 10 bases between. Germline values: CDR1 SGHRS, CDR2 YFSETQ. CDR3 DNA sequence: TGCGCCAGCAGCTATGGACAGCTCTCTGGAAACACCATATATTTT. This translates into CASSYGQLSGNTIYF.

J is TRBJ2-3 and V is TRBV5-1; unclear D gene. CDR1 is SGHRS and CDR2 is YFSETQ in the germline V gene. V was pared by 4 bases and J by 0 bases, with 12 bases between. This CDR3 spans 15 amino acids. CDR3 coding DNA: TGCGCCAGCAGCCTGGTCCGCGATAGCACAGATACGCAGTATTTT. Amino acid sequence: CASSLVRDSTDTQYF.

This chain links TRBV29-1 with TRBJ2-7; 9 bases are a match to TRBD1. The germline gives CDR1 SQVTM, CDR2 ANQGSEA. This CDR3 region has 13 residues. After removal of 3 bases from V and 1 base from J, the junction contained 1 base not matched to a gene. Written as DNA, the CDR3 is TGCAGCGTTGACGGACAGGGGTCCTACGAGCAGTACTTC. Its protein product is CSVDGQGSYEQYF.

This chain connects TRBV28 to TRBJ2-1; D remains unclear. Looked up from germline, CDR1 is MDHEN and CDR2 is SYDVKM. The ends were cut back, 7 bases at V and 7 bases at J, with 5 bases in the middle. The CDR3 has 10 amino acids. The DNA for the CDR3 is TGTGCCAGCATAGGAAATGAGCAGTTCTTC. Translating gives CASIGNEQFF. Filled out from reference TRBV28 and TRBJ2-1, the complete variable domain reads DVKVTQSSRYLVKRTGEKVFLECVQDMDHENMFWYRQDPGLGLRLIYFSYDVKMKEKGDIPEGYSVSREKKERFSLILESASTNQTSMYLCASIGNEQFFGPGTRLTVL.

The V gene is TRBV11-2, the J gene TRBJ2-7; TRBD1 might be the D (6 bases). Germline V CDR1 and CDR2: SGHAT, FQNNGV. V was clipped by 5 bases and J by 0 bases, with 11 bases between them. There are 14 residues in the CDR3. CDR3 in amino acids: CASSIQGFSYEQYF. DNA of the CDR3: TGTGCCAGCAGCATACAGGGATTCTCCTACGAGCAGTACTTC.

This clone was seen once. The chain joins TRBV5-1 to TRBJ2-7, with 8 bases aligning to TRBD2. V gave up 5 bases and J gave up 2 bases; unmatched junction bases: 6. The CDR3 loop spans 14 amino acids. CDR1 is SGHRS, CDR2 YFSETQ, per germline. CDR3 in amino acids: CASRFSGAAYEQYF. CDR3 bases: TGCGCCAGCAGGTTTAGCGGGGCAGCCTACGAGCAGTACTTC. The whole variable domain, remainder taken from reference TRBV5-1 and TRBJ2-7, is KAGVTQTPRYLIKTRGQQVTLSCSPISGHRSVSWYQQTPGQGLQFLFEYFSETQRNKGNFPGRFSGRQFSNSRSEMNVSTLELGDSALYLCASRFSGAAYEQYFGPGTRLTVT.

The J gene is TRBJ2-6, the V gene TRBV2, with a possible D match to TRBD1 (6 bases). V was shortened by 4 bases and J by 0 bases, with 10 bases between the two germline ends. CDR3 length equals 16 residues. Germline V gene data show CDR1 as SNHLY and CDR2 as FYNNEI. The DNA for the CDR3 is TGTGCCAGCAGTGGCCAGGGGCGCTCTGGGGCCAACGTCCTGACTTTC. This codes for CASSGQGRSGANVLTF.

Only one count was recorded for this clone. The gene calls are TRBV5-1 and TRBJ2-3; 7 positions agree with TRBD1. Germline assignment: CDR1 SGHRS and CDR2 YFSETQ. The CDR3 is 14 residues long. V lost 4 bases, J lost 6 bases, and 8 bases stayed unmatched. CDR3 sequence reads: CASSGGQVTDTQYF. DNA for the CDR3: TGCGCCAGCAGCGGCGGACAGGTAACTGATACGCAGTATTTT.

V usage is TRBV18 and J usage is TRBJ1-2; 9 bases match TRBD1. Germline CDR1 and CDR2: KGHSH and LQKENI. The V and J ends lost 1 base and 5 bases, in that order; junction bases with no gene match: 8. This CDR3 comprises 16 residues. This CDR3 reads CASSPLTGQGDYGYTF. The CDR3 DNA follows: TGTGCCAGCTCACCACTCACGGGACAGGGAGATTATGGCTACACCTTC.

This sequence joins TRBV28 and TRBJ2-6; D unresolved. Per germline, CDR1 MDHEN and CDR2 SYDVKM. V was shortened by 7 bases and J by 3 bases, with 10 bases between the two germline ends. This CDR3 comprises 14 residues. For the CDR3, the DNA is TGTGCCAGCACTCTCTTGGGTGGGGCCAACGTCCTGACTTTC. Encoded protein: CASTLLGGANVLTF.

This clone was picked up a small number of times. CDR3 DNA: TGTGCCAGCAGCTTCGACAGTGGGAACACTGAAGCTTTCTTT. Translated, it gives CASSFDSGNTEAFF. The J gene is TRBJ1-1, the V gene TRBV9, with a tentative D call TRBD1 (5 bases). Trimming took 4 bases from V and 1 from J, leaving 11 bases between them. Germline CDR1 SGDLS, CDR2 YYNGEE. The CDR3 sequence is 14 residues long.

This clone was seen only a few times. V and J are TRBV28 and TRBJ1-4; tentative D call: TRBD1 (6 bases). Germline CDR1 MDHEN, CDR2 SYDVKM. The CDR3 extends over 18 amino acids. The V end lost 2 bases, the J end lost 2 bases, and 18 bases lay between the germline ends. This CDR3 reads CASSLILIGQYTNEKLFF. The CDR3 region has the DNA TGTGCCAGCAGTTTAATTTTGATCGGACAGTATACTAATGAAAAACTGTTTTTT.

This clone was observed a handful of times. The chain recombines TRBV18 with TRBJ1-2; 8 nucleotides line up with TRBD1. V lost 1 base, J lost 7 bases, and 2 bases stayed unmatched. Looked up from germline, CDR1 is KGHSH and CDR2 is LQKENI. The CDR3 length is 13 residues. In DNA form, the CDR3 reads TGTGCCAGCTCACCACTGGACAGGGTTGGCTACACCTTC. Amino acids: CASSPLDRVGYTF.

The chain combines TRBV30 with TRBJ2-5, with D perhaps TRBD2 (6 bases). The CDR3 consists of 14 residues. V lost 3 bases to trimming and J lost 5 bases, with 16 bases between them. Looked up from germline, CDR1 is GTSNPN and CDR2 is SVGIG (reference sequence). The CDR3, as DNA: TGTGCCTGGAGGTCTAAGGGAGGCGTGGAGACCCAGTACTTC. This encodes CAWRSKGGVETQYF.

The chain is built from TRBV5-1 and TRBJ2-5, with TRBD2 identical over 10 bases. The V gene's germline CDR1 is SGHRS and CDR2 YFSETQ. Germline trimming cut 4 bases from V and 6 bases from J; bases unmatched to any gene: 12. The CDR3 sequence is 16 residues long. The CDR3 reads CASSPAEREGRKTQYF. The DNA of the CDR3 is TGCGCCAGCAGCCCGGCGGAGCGGGAGGGCCGTAAGACCCAGTACTTC.

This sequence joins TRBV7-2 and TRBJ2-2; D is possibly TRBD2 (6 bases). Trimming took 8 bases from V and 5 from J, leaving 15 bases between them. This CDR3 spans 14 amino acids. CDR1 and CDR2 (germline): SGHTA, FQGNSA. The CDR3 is CASLDRGRTGELFF. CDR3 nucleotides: TGTGCCAGCCTAGACCGGGGGAGGACCGGGGAGCTGTTTTTT.

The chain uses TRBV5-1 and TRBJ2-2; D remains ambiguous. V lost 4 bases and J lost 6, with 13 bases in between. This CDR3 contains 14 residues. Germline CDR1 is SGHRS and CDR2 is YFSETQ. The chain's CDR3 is CASSLLRNAGELFF. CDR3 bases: TGCGCCAGCAGCCTATTGAGAAACGCCGGGGAGCTGTTTTTT.

The CDR3 sequence is CSAGQSYEQYF. CDR3 coding DNA: TGCAGTGCGGGACAGTCCTACGAGCAGTACTTC. The chain combines TRBV20-1 with TRBJ2-7; 7 bases are shared with TRBD1. This CDR3 is 11 amino acids long. J lost 1 base, V lost 6 bases, and 0 bases had no gene match. From germline, CDR1 is DFQATT and CDR2 SNEGSKA (reference sequence).